The 25 T cell receptor beta chains given below trace back to one sample, sequenced in a study of response to subunit inactivated influenza vaccine. TCRdb fed the RT-PCR reads into MiXCR, producing one record per CDR3 protein. The profile shows around 650,000 distinct CDR3 sequences, approximately 14% of them singletons. The source was PBMCs from blood, collected about 13 days after vaccination. These receptors originate from a man aged 50-60 years who received an inactivated influenza vaccine.

V is TRBV7-3 and J is TRBJ2-1, with a weak D call TRBD1 (6 bases). V was clipped by 4 bases and J by 9 bases, with 13 bases between them. The CDR3 contains 13 residues. Germline V gene data show CDR1 as SGHTA and CDR2 as FQGTGA. CDR3 sequence (DNA): TGTGCCAGCAGCTATGGGGTAGGGGGTGAGCAGTTCTTC. Protein product: CASSYGVGGEQFF.

This clonotype was seen a handful of times. This chain connects TRBV9 to TRBJ1-2; tentatively, D is TRBD1 (5 bases). V was clipped by 0 bases and J by 2 bases, with 11 bases between them. The germline V gene has CDR1 SGDLS and CDR2 YYNGEE. This CDR3 spans 15 amino acids. Written as DNA, the CDR3 is TGTGCCAGCAGCGTAGGGCCAGGGCCCAACTATGGCTACACCTTC. Protein: CASSVGPGPNYGYTF.

The chain links TRBV5-1 to TRBJ2-3, with 11 bases that match TRBD2. The V gene's germline CDR1 is SGHRS and CDR2 YFSETQ. Germline trimming cut 4 bases from V and 4 bases from J; bases unmatched to any gene: 8. The CDR3 consists of 16 residues. The CDR3 nucleotides read TGCGCCAGCAGCCCGCAACTAGCGGGAGTGGCAGATACGCAGTATTTT. Translation gives CASSPQLAGVADTQYF.

This clonotype was counted only a few times. The chain employs TRBV14 and TRBJ2-1; D is unresolved. The CDR3 loop spans 14 amino acids. The V gene lost 1 base and the J gene lost 3 bases, with 7 bases spanning the gap. Germline values: CDR1 SGHDN, CDR2 FVKESK. In nucleotides, the CDR3 is TGTGCCAGCAGCCAAGCCAGCATCTACAATGAGCAGTTCTTC. Translation: CASSQASIYNEQFF.

Ten or more counts support this clonotype. This chain connects TRBV20-1 to TRBJ2-5, with 7 bases that match TRBD1. V lost 6 bases, J lost 5 bases, and 6 bases stayed unmatched. The V gene's germline CDR1 is DFQATT and CDR2 SNEGSKA (reference sequence). There are 12 residues in the CDR3. In nucleotides, the CDR3 is TGCAGTGCGTACAGGGGTTGGGAGACCCAGTACTTC. It encodes CSAYRGWETQYF.

This clonotype occurred a few times. The chain joins TRBV20-1 to TRBJ2-7, with 10 positions matching TRBD1. Trimming at V came to 6 bases and at J to 3 bases, leaving 11 bases not matched to a gene. The germline V gene encodes CDR1 DFQATT and CDR2 SNEGSKA (reference sequence). CDR3 size: 15 residues. The CDR3 bases are TGCAGTGCCAGCCAGACTGACAGGGGGCGCTACGAGCAGTACTTC. Its protein is CSASQTDRGRYEQYF.

This sequence joins TRBV27 and TRBJ2-7, with TRBD2 identical over 8 bases. CDR1 and CDR2 from the germline V gene are MNHEY and SMNVEV (reference sequence). The CDR3 has 15 residues. The J segment lost 4 bases and the V segment lost 6 bases, leaving 11 bases of the junction unmatched. The CDR3 DNA reads as TGTGCCAGCAGGGGAGTTGCGGGAGGTAAATACGAGCAGTACTTC. Residues: CASRGVAGGKYEQYF.

This chain uses TRBV12-3 or TRBV12-4 with TRBJ1-1, with D possibly matching TRBD1 (5 bases). CDR3 length: 13 amino acids. Trimming stripped 3 bases from V and 7 bases from J, with 12 bases between. The CDR3 DNA reads as TGTGCCAGCAGTTTTGCAGGGAGCAGTGAAGCTTTCTTT. Translating gives CASSFAGSSEAFF.

This clonotype was detected only once. The rearrangement links TRBV14 to TRBJ1-1; D remains unclear. Trimming shortened V by 1 base and J by 4 bases, and 7 bases separated the two germline ends. Germline CDR1 reads SGHDN; CDR2 reads FVKESK. This CDR3 spans 13 amino acids. The CDR3 reads CASSQARATEAFF. The DNA of the CDR3 is TGTGCCAGCAGCCAAGCAAGGGCCACTGAAGCTTTCTTT.

This chain connects TRBV3-1 to TRBJ2-1; TRBD2 is a possible D gene (6 bases). CDR3 length: 13 amino acids. CDR1 is LGHDT, CDR2 YNNKEL, per germline (reference sequence). V was clipped by 8 bases and J by 9 bases, with 17 bases between them. Here the CDR3 DNA reads TGTGCCAGCTCGACGACTAGGGTCGCTGAGCAGTTCTTC. It codes for CASSTTRVAEQFF.

In this sample, this clonotype turned up a few times. The chain couples TRBV6-2 or TRBV6-3 to TRBJ2-7; 7 bases match TRBD1. CDR3 length: 14 amino acids. V trimming: 7 bases; J trimming: 4 bases; junction bases outside the gene matches: 10. CDR1 is MNHEY and CDR2 is SVGEGT in the germline V gene. The CDR3 loop reads CASTGQGDGYEQYF. The CDR3 DNA reads as TGTGCCAGCACGGGTCAGGGGGACGGATACGAGCAGTACTTC.

This clonotype was seen a few times. This chain connects TRBV27 to TRBJ2-1; 8 nucleotides align to TRBD1. After removal of 2 bases from V and 9 bases from J, the junction contained 9 bases not matched to a gene. The germline V gene encodes CDR1 MNHEY and CDR2 SMNVEV (reference sequence). This CDR3 has 15 residues. The chain's CDR3 is CASSLLQGVVGEQFF. Here the CDR3 DNA reads TGTGCCAGCAGTTTACTACAGGGGGTGGTTGGTGAGCAGTTCTTC.

This clonotype was seen more than once but under ten times. This chain joins TRBV29-1 and TRBJ2-3; D unclear. Trimming pared 2 bases from V and 4 bases from J, leaving 10 bases between. This CDR3 comprises 13 residues. Germline CDR1 reads SQVTM; CDR2 reads ANQGSEA. CDR3 DNA: TGCAGCGTTGAACTGGGGAAGCCAGATACGCAGTATTTT. It encodes CSVELGKPDTQYF.

With respect to this clonotype: Germline and junction disagree at one end, which may indicate a read error. CDR3 sequence (DNA): TGTGCCAGCACCTTAGGAGGTTCCTACAATGAGCAGTTCTTC. It encodes CASTLGGSYNEQFF. This chain links TRBV7-8 with TRBJ2-1; tentative D call: TRBD2 (5 bases). In germline, CDR1 is SGHVS, CDR2 FQNEAQ. The CDR3 has 14 amino acids.

The gene calls are TRBV30 and TRBJ2-3; 9 bases line up with TRBD1. Germline values: CDR1 GTSNPN, CDR2 SVGIG (reference sequence). The ends lost 3 bases at V and 2 bases at J; junction bases unmatched: 3. The CDR3 totals 14 residues. The CDR3 loop reads CAWSRDRVTDTQYF. DNA of the CDR3: TGTGCCTGGAGCCGGGACAGGGTCACAGATACGCAGTATTTT.

CDR3 sequence (DNA): TGTGCCAGCACCAGACACGGACAGGGGGAGACCCAGTACTTC. This encodes CASTRHGQGETQYF. The rearrangement uses TRBV6-2 or TRBV6-3 and TRBJ2-5; TRBD1 matches 9 bases. The junction had 8 bases not matched to a gene; V was cut back by 7 bases and J by 5 bases. The CDR3 extends over 14 amino acids. Germline CDR1 MNHEY, CDR2 SVGEGT.

This clonotype was seen repeatedly, ten times or more. J is TRBJ2-1 and V is TRBV6-5, with 10 bases fitting TRBD1. Germline V gene sequence: CDR1 MNHEY, CDR2 SVGAGI. The CDR3 runs 14 residues. V gave up 2 bases and J gave up 15 bases; unmatched junction bases: 10. In DNA form, the CDR3 reads TGTGCCAGCAGTTACAAGACAGGGGGCGATGGTCTGTTCTTC. Translation gives CASSYKTGGDGLFF.

J is TRBJ1-2 and V is TRBV20-1; D gene ambiguous. This CDR3 comprises 12 residues. The ends were cut back, 4 bases at V and 3 bases at J, with 9 bases in the middle. Germline V gene sequence: CDR1 DFQATT, CDR2 SNEGSKA (reference sequence). This CDR3 reads CSAIGGYYGYTF. The CDR3, as DNA: TGCAGTGCTATAGGAGGGTACTATGGCTACACCTTC.

The rearrangement uses TRBV7-9 and TRBJ2-1; no reliable D call. This CDR3 contains 14 residues. Germline lookup yields CDR1 SEHNR and CDR2 FQNEAQ (reference sequence). Trimming cost V 1 base and J 3 bases, with 7 bases left between them. The CDR3 sequence: CASSLVPSYNEQFF. The DNA of the CDR3 is TGTGCCAGCAGCTTAGTCCCTAGCTACAATGAGCAGTTCTTC. Supplemented by reference TRBV7-9 and TRBJ2-1, the full variable domain reads DTGVSQNPRHKITKRGQNVTFRCDPISEHNRLYWYRQTLGQGPEFLTYFQNEAQLEKSRLLSDRFSAERPKGSFSTLEIQRTEQGDSAMYLCASSLVPSYNEQFFGPGTRLTVL.

This chain joins TRBV6-5 and TRBJ2-7; D is perhaps TRBD2 (5 bases). V dropped 2 bases and J dropped 6 bases, with 11 bases sitting between them. The CDR3 sequence is 13 residues long. Germline V gene lookup returns CDR1 MNHEY and CDR2 SVGAGI. The CDR3 bases are TGTGCCAGCAGTTACAGCAAGGACTTCGAGCAGTACTTC. This gives the protein CASSYSKDFEQYF.

This clonotype occurred a few times. The V gene is TRBV12-3 or TRBV12-4, the J gene TRBJ2-1; 8 nucleotides line up with TRBD2. The CDR3 runs 17 residues. V was clipped by 3 bases and J by 0 bases; unmatched bases: 7. The CDR3 coding sequence is TGTGCCAGCAGTTTCTTTACTAGCGGAAGCTCCTACAATGAGCAGTTCTTC. Residues: CASSFFTSGSSYNEQFF.

This clonotype was detected ten times or more. The chain couples TRBV5-1 to TRBJ2-3; 9 bases are shared with TRBD2. CDR3 length: 15 amino acids. Germline V gene data show CDR1 as SGHRS and CDR2 as YFSETQ. Germline trimming cut 0 bases from V and 5 bases from J; bases unmatched to any gene: 4. CDR3 residues: CASSLVAGVVDTQYF. The CDR3 DNA follows: TGCGCCAGCAGCTTGGTAGCGGGAGTTGTAGATACGCAGTATTTT.

Only a few counts were recorded for this clonotype. V and J are TRBV20-1 and TRBJ2-3, with 11 bases identical to TRBD1. V was clipped by 6 bases and J by 6 bases; unmatched bases: 8. CDR1 and CDR2 from the germline V gene are DFQATT and SNEGSKA (reference sequence). This CDR3 has 14 amino acids. Written as DNA, the CDR3 is TGCAGTGCCCACCCCGGGACAGGGGGGGATACGCAGTATTTT. Residues: CSAHPGTGGDTQYF.

In its sample, this clonotype was seen a few times. This chain joins TRBV6-2 or TRBV6-3 and TRBJ2-1; possibly TRBD1 for D (6 bases). This CDR3 region has 18 residues. V dropped 2 bases and J dropped 2 bases, with 19 bases sitting between them. Germline CDR1 and CDR2: MNHEY and SVGEGT. This chain's CDR3 is CASSYDVGAPLPYNEQFF. The CDR3 DNA reads TGTGCCAGCAGTTACGATGTGGGGGCCCCACTCCCCTACAATGAGCAGTTCTTC.

This CDR3 reads CSASHPNYEQYF. CDR3 bases: TGCAGTGCTAGCCATCCGAACTACGAGCAGTACTTC. V is TRBV20-1 and J is TRBJ2-7, with unresolved D. V was cut by 3 bases and J by 3 bases, with 9 bases left in between. Per the germline V gene, CDR1 is DFQATT and CDR2 is SNEGSKA (reference sequence). The CDR3 runs to 12 residues.